The sequence of this TCR beta chain was determined in a study of cytomegalovirus exposure and HLA in healthy donors. Study-level results: Most CMV-associated TCR beta chains were later found to appear HLA-restricted.

This clone has just one count. Its antigen is not identified. Primers for the PCR totalled 60 Vbeta and 13 Jbeta. Measured with immunoSEQ multiplex PCR; TCRdb has only the in-frame clones, and not every one. The sample holds approximately 150,000 clones, approximately 80% seen once. This receptor was identified in a man aged 30 to 45 in good health and CMV-seropositive. Sequencing used PBMCs.

The CDR3 sequence is CASTPQADTQYF. CDR3 coding DNA: TGTGCCAGCACCCCCCAGGCAGATACGCAGTATTTT. This sequence joins TRBV7-2 and TRBJ2-3; D remains ambiguous. The CDR3 consists of 12 residues. V was pared by 7 bases and J by 4 bases, with 9 bases between. CDR1 is SGHTA and CDR2 is FQGNSA in the germline V gene.